This T cell receptor beta chain was observed in a study of blood T cell dynamics during melanoma immunotherapy. Measured with immunoSEQ multiplex PCR; TCRdb has only the in-frame clones, and not every one. This table has around 470 clones, about two thirds appearing once. This CDR3 has 13 residues. Trimming shortened V by 7 bases and J by 8 bases, and 17 bases separated the two germline ends. Germline CDR1 SGHAT, CDR2 FQNNGV. Whole-study findings and limits: Clones driving repertoire changes may be melanoma-specific or general immune activation.

On this clone itself: Its antigen is currently unknown.

Time point reported: pre-treatment baseline. This chain links TRBV11-2 with TRBJ1-1, with D possibly being TRBD1 (5 bases). Here the sequenced sample was central memory CD8+ T cells from blood, taken from a patient treated with checkpoint blockade. The source of this sequence is a human donor with melanoma. Written as DNA, the CDR3 is TGTGCCAGCACCCTGGGGAAAAGGACAGAAGCTTTCTTT. Translating it yields CASTLGKRTEAFF.